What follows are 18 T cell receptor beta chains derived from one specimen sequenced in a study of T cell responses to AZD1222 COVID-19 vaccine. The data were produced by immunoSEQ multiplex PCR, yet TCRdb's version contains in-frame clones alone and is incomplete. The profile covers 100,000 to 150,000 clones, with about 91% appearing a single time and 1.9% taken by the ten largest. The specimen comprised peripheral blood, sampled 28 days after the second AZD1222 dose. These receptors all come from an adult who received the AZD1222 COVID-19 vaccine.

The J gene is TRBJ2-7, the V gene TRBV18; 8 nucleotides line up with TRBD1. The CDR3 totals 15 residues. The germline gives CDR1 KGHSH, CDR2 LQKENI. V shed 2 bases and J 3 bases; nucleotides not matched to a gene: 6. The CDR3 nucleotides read TGTGCCAGCTCACCAGCCCAGGGGGCAAGCTACGAGCAGTACTTC. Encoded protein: CASSPAQGASYEQYF.

Here the CDR3 reads CASSLAGGSVKETQYF. The CDR3 nucleotides read TGTGCCAGCAGCTTGGCCGGGGGGTCTGTCAAGGAGACCCAGTACTTC. The gene calls are TRBV5-4 and TRBJ2-5, with 7 bases lining up with TRBD2. The CDR3 loop spans 16 amino acids. Germline V gene data show CDR1 as SGHNT and CDR2 as YYREEE (reference sequence). V lost 0 bases, J lost 5 bases, and 10 bases stayed unmatched.

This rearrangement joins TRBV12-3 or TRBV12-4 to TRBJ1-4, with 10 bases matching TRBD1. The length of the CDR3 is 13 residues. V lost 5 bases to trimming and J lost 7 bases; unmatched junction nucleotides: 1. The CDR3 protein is CASSRDRGEKLFF. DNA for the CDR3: TGTGCCAGCAGTCGGGACAGGGGTGAAAAACTGTTTTTT.

The CDR3 DNA is TGTGCCACCAGCAGACCAGACAGGCTGTATGGCTACACCTTC. Its protein is CATSRPDRLYGYTF. The gene calls are TRBV15 and TRBJ1-2, with D perhaps matching TRBD1 (6 bases). Looked up from germline, CDR1 is LNHNV and CDR2 is YYDKDF (reference sequence). The CDR3 spans 14 residues. The ends were cut back, 2 bases at V and 5 bases at J, with 12 bases in the middle.

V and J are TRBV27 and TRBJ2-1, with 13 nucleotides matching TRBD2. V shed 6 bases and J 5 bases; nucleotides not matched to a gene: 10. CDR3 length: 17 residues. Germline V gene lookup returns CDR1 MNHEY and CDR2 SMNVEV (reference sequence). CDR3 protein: CASSVREGLAGNNEQFF. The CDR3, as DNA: TGTGCCAGCAGCGTAAGAGAGGGACTAGCGGGGAACAATGAGCAGTTCTTC.

Here the CDR3 DNA reads TGTGCCAGCAGCGTCTCCGGGACAAGAGGGAAGAGACTGTTTTTT. Residues: CASSVSGTRGKRLFF. V usage is TRBV2 and J usage is TRBJ1-4, with D maybe TRBD1 (6 bases). V was pared by 6 bases and J by 13 bases, with 24 bases between. The germline V gene has CDR1 SNHLY and CDR2 FYNNEI. The CDR3 runs to 15 residues.

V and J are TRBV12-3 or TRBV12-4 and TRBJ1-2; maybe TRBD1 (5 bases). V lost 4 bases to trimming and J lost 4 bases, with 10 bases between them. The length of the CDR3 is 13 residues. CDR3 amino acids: CASSSTETYGYTF. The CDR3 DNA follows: TGTGCCAGCAGTTCGACAGAGACCTATGGCTACACCTTC.

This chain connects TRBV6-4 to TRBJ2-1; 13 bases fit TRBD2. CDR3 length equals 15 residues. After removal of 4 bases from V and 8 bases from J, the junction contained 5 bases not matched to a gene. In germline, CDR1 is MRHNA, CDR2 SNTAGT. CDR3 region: CASSVLAGGPHEQFF. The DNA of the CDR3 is TGTGCCAGCAGTGTACTAGCGGGGGGGCCCCATGAGCAGTTCTTC.

CDR3 in amino acids: CASRYSGQGYGYTF. The CDR3 bases are TGCGCCAGCAGGTATTCGGGACAGGGGTATGGCTACACCTTC. The chain links TRBV5-1 to TRBJ1-2; 10 bases fit TRBD1. This CDR3 region has 14 residues. From germline, CDR1 is SGHRS and CDR2 YFSETQ. After removal of 5 bases from V and 5 bases from J, the junction contained 6 bases not matched to a gene.

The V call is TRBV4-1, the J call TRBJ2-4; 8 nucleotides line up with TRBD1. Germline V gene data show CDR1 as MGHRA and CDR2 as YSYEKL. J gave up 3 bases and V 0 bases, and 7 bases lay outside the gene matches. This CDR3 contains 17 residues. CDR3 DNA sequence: TGCGCCAGCAGCCAAGATGGAGCAGGGGGCGTCAAAAACATTCAGTACTTC. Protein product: CASSQDGAGGVKNIQYF.

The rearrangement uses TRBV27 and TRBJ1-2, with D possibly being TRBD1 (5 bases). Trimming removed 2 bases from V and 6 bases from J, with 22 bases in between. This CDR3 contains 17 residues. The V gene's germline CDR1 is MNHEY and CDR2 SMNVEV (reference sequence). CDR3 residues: CASSLDSGSGNPHGYTF. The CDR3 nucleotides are TGTGCCAGCAGTTTAGATTCGGGGTCAGGGAATCCTCATGGCTACACCTTC.

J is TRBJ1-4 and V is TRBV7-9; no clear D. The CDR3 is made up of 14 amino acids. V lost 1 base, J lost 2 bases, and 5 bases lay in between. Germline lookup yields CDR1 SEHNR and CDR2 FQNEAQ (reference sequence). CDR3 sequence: CASSLEATNEKLFF. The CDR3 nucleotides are TGTGCCAGCAGCTTAGAGGCGACTAATGAAAAACTGTTTTTT.

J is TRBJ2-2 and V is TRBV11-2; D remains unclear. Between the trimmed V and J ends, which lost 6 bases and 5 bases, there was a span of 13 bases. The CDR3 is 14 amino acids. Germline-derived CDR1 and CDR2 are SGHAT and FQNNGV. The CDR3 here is CASRIDVRTGELFF. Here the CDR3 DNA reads TGTGCCAGCAGGATTGATGTTCGGACCGGGGAGCTGTTTTTT.

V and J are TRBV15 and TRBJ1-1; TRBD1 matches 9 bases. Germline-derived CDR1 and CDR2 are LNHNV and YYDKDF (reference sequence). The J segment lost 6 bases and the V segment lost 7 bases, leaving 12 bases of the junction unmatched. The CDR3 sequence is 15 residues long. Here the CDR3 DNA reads TGTGCCACCACTCGGGAACCAGGACAGGGGTCTGAAGCTTTCTTT. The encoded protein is CATTREPGQGSEAFF.

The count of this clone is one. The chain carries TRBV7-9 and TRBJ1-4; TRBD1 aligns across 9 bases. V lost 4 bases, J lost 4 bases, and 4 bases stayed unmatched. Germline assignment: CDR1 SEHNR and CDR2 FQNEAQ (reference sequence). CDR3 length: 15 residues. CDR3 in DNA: TGTGCCAGCAGCTCCTGGACAGGGGATAATGAAAAACTGTTTTTT. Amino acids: CASSSWTGDNEKLFF. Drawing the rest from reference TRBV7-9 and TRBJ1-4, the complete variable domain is DTGVSQNPRHKITKRGQNVTFRCDPISEHNRLYWYRQTLGQGPEFLTYFQNEAQLEKSRLLSDRFSAERPKGSFSTLEIQRTEQGDSAMYLCASSSWTGDNEKLFFGSGTQLSVL.

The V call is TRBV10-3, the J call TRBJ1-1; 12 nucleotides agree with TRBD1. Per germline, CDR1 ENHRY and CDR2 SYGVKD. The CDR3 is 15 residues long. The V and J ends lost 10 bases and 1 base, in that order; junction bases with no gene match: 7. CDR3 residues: CATGTGGDQNTEAFF. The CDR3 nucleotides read TGTGCCACCGGGACAGGGGGCGATCAGAACACTGAAGCTTTCTTT.

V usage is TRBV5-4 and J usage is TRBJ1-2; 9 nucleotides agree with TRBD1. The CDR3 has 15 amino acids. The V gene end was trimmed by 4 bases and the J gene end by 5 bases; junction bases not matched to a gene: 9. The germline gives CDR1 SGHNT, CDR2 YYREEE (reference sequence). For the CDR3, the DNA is TGTGCCAGCAGCCTACGGACAGGGGAAGCGTATGGCTACACCTTC. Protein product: CASSLRTGEAYGYTF.

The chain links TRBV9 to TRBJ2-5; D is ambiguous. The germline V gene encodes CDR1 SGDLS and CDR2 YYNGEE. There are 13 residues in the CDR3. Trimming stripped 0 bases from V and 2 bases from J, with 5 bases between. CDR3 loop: CASSVGGQETQYF. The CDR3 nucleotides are TGTGCCAGCAGCGTAGGGGGTCAAGAGACCCAGTACTTC. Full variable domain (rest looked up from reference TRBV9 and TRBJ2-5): DSGVTQTPKHLITATGQRVTLRCSPRSGDLSVYWYQQSLDQGLQFLIQYYNGEERAKGNILERFSAQQFPDLHSELNLSSLELGDSALYFCASSVGGQETQYFGPGTRLLVL.